These T cell receptor beta chains were read from a single sample in a study of blood T cells in healthy people across ages. TCRdb reanalysed the 5' RACE reads using MiXCR and keeps one entry per CDR3 protein. The sample has approximately 780,000 distinct CDR3 sequences; under 30% are singletons. The sample was also reused in another study, on T cells of mothers and their children.

The sample taken for sequencing was blood. These receptors were taken from a boy aged 5-17 years in good health. The CDR3 runs from the conserved cysteine through the conserved F or W. The order of the fields is V gene, D gene, CDR3 protein. A D gene is named only where the DNA matches it firmly.

TRBV4-1 . CASSLLGHSKNIQYF
TRBV11-2 TRBD1 CASRPLGQGLIHDYTF
TRBV7-2 . CASSSRRSSGANVLTF
TRBV28 TRBD1 CASTPTDRFRGTQYF
TRBV28 . CASSNLGQGMAGANVLTF
TRBV7-3 TRBD2 CASSRASGDNEQFF
TRBV6-5 . CASSYDGQPTYEQYF
TRBV9 . CASSEFGTDYNEQFF
TRBV10-3 TRBD1 CATHWAGQGGSTINYGYTF
TRBV29-1 . CSVREGMGGYTF
TRBV5-1 TRBD2 CASSSFSGGTDTQYF
TRBV5-1 TRBD1 CASSAGTAQNIQYF
TRBV7-3 TRBD2 CASSPSGAHLTGELFF
TRBV6-5 . CASSDPVNTEAFF
TRBV5-1 . CASSLGGGAANEQFF
TRBV14 . CASSQDPPTKTGGYTF
TRBV28 . CASRRTGTQNQPQHF
TRBV2 . CARGGTWTYNSPLHF
TRBV12-5 TRBD1 CASGQRTGGPGTEAFF
TRBV25-1 TRBD2 CASSGRGGLEQFF
TRBV19 . CASRDQPQHF
TRBV5-1 TRBD2 CASRPFRDYLYNEQFF
TRBV4-2 . CASSQDHLPVANTEAFF
TRBV2 . CASRDPSGLANYGYTF
TRBV20-1 TRBD2 CSARVRDGLAGAGAKNIQYF
TRBV6-6 TRBD2 CASSYTTSGGPDNEQFF
TRBV29-1 . CSAEDPYNEQFF
TRBV5-5 . CASSSPDGYTF
TRBV29-1 TRBD2 CSVVLAGASTDTQYF
TRBV12-3/TRBV12-4 . CASSLGRGGNTF
TRBV2 TRBD2 CASSLAGAWEQFF
TRBV12-3/TRBV12-4 . CASRGAYEQYF
TRBV5-1 . CASSFLPSRNEQFF
TRBV3-1 TRBD1 CASSPQARGIRAFF
TRBV12-3/TRBV12-4 . CASSPGAAQETQYF
TRBV7-9 TRBD2 CASSHRTSGGEETQYF
TRBV5-1 TRBD1 CASSHGQGSTLHF
TRBV14 TRBD2 CASSQAWTSAREQYF
TRBV9 TRBD1 CASSVVTGDEQFF
TRBV6-2/TRBV6-3 TRBD1 CASSPTDRGKNEQYF
TRBV24-1 TRBD1 CATSDPTGGDGELFF
TRBV5-1 TRBD1 CVSSFGQGSQETQYF
TRBV24-1 . CAPSLAKEGLNTEAFF
TRBV12-3/TRBV12-4 . CASSAGSIQYF
TRBV6-5 . CASSYDGDEQYF
TRBV21-1 . CASSNRDRGEQFF
TRBV7-3 . CASSPEASDTQYF
TRBV20-1 . CSARATHYEQYF
TRBV7-9 . CASSPMGVRFGSYEQFF
TRBV5-1 . CASSLVYLGEFGYNEQFF
TRBV7-9 TRBD2 CASSPRTRASGDNEQFF